The sequence of this T cell receptor beta chain was determined in a study of T cell responses to AZD1222 COVID-19 vaccine. The study's findings and limits: Without day 14 samples, only post-peak T cell repertoires were studied. Among the donors, most were white British and more were female, and clonal diversity was possibly underestimated.

Sequenced by immunoSEQ multiplex PCR; TCRdb stores in-frame clones only, minus some. The repertoire holds 110,000 to 150,000 clones, with 70% to 90% as singletons. In this sample, this clone turned up a few times. Its antigen is not known. Germline V gives CDR1 MNHEY, CDR2 SVGAGI. There are 14 residues in the CDR3. With 6 bases removed from V and 5 bases from J, the gap between germline ends came to 17 bases. This receptor was obtained from an adult in good health. The genes are TRBV6-5 and TRBJ2-7, with a tentative D call TRBD1 (6 bases). The specimen comprised peripheral blood, sampled on day 0 of AZD1222 vaccination. The CDR3 protein is CASSSTGSTNEQYF. DNA of the CDR3: TGTGCCAGCAGCTCTACAGGGTCCACGAACGAGCAGTACTTC.